This T cell receptor beta chain derives from a study of identical twins. Only a few counts were recorded for this clonotype. TCRdb used MiXCR to reprocess the 5' RACE reads, holding one entry per CDR3 protein. The data hold about 530,000 distinct CDR3 sequences, with approximately 20% observed a single time. These same records also appear under a second study, on yellow fever vaccine responses in identical twins.

The TCR sequence derives from a woman aged 18-29 years in good health. The source material was CD4+ T cells sorted from blood.

The CDR3 reads CASSQALAGDEQFF. Written as DNA, the CDR3 is TGTGCCAGCAGCCAAGCACTAGCGGGAGATGAGCAGTTCTTC. V usage is TRBV14 and J usage is TRBJ2-1; 11 bases fit TRBD2. The CDR3 has 14 residues. Germline-derived CDR1 and CDR2 are SGHDN and FVKESK. V lost 1 base to trimming and J lost 8 bases; unmatched junction nucleotides: 1.